The rows below give T cell receptor beta chains drawn from one sample of a study of T cell responses to AZD1222 COVID-19 vaccine. Sequencing was performed with immunoSEQ multiplex PCR; in TCRdb, only in-frame clones are kept and a portion is missing. The sample holds some 100,000 clones, 85% to 90% seen once. The sample was peripheral blood, taken on day 0 of AZD1222 vaccination. All receptors come from an adult in good health. Both conserved end residues are part of each CDR3. The order of the fields is J gene, D gene, V gene, CDR3 protein. The D gene is left open where the match is weak.

>TRBJ1-2|TRBD1|TRBV7-2
CASSLTGEGYGYTF
>TRBJ2-4|NA|TRBV6-1
CASSDNRGFGIQYF
>TRBJ1-3|NA|TRBV5-1
CASSLQSSGNTIYF
>TRBJ1-1|NA|TRBV19
CASSIVPGGTEAFF
>TRBJ2-3|NA|TRBV7-9
CASSLAGGPMDTQYF
>TRBJ1-1|NA|TRBV7-2
CASSLGQVGSLGEAFF
>TRBJ2-6|TRBD2|TRBV30
CAWSRGVTGANVLTF
>TRBJ2-7|NA|TRBV27
CASSPNYPGQKVF
>TRBJ1-4|TRBD1|TRBV5-4
CASSLAGTGLNEKLFF
>TRBJ2-3|NA|TRBV6-5
CASSGALTDTQYF
>TRBJ1-6|NA|TRBV10-3
CAISEAGGGNHSPLHF
>TRBJ2-1|NA|TRBV21-1
CASSRYPSMGTLNRRDEQFF
>TRBJ2-1|NA|TRBV29-1
CSVETGRQYNEQFF
>TRBJ2-3|TRBD1|TRBV2
CASSGDRGTDTQYF
>TRBJ2-5|NA|TRBV19
CASRTLGTGTQYF